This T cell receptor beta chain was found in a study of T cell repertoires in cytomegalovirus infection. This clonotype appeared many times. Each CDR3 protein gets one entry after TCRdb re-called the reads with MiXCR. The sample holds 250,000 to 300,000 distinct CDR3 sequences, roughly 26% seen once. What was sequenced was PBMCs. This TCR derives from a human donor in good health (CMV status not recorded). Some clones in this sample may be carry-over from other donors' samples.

CDR3 protein: CASSYGTIQETQYF. The DNA of the CDR3 is TGTGCCAGCAGCTACGGGACAATACAAGAGACCCAGTACTTC. This sequence joins TRBV12-3 or TRBV12-4 and TRBJ2-5; perhaps TRBD1 as D (6 bases). This CDR3 has 14 amino acids. V lost 6 bases, J lost 2 bases, and 13 bases lay in between.